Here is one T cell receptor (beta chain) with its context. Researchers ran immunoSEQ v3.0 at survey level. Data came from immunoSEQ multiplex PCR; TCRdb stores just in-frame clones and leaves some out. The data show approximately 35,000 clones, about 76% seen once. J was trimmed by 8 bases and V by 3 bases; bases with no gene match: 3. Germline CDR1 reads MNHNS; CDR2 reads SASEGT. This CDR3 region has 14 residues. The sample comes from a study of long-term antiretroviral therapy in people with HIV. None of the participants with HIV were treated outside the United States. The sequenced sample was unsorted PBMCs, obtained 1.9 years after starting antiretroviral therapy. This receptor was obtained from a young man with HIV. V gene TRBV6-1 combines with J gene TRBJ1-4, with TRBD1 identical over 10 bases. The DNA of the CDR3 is TGTGCCAGCAGTGAGGGGACAGGGGTCGAAAAACTGTTTTTT. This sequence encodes CASSEGTGVEKLFF.